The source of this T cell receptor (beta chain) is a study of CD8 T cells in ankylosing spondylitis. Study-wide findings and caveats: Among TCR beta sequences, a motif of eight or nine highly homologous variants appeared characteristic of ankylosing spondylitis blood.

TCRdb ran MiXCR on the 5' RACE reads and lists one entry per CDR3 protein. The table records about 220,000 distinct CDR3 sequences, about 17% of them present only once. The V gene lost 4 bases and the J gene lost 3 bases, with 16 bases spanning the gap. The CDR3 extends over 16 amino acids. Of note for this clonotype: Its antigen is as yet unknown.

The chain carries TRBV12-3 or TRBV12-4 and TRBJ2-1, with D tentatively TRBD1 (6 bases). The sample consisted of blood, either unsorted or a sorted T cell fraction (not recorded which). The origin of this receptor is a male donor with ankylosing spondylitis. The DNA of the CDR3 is TGTGCCAGCAGTTCCGAGGGGACACCGGACTACAATGAGCAGTTCTTC. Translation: CASSSEGTPDYNEQFF.